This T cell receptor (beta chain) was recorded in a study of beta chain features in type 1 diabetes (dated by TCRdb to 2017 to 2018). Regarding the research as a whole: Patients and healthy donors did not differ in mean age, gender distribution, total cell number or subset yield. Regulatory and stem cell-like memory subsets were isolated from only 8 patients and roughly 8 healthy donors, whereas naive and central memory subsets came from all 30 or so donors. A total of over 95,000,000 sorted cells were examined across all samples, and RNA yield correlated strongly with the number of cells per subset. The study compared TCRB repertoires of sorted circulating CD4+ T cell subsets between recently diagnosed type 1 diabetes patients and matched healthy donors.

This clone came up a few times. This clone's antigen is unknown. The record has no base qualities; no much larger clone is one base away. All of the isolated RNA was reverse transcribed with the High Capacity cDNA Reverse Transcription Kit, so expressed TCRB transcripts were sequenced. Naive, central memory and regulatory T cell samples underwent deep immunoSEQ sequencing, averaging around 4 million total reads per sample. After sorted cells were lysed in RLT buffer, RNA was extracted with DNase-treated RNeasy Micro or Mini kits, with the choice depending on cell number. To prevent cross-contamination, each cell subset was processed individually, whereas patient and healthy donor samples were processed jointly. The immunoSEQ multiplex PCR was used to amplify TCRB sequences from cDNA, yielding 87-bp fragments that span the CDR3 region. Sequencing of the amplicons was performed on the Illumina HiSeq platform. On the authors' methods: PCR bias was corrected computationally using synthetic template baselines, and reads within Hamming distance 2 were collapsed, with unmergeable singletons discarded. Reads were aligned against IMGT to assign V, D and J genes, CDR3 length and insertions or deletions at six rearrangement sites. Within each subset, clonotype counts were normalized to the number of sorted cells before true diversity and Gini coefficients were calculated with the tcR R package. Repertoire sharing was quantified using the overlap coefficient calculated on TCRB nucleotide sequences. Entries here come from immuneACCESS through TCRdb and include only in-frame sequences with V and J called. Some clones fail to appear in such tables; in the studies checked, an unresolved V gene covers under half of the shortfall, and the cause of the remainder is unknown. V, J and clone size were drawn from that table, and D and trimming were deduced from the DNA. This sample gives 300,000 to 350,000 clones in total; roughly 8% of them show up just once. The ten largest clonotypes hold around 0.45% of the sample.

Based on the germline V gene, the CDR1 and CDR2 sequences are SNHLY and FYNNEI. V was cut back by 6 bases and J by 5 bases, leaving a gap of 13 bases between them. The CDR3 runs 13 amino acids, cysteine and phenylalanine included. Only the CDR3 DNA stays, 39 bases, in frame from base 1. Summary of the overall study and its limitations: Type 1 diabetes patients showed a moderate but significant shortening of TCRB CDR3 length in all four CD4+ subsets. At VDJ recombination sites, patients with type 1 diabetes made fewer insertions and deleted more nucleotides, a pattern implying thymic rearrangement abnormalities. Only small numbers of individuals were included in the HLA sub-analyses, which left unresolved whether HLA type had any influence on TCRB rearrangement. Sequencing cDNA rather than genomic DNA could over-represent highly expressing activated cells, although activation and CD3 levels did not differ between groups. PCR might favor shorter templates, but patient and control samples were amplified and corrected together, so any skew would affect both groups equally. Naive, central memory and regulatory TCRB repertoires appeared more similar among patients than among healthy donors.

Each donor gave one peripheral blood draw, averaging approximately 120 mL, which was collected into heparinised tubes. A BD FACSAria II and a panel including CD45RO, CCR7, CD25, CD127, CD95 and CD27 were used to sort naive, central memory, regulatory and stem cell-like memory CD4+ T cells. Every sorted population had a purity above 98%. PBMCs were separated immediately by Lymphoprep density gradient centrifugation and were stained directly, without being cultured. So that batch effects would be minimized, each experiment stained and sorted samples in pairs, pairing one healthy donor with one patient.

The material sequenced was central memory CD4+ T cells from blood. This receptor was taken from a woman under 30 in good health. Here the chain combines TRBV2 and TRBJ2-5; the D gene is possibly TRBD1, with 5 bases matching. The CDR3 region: CASRGLVRETQYF. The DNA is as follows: TGTGCCAGCAGGGGGCTGGTTAGGGAGACCCAGTACTTC. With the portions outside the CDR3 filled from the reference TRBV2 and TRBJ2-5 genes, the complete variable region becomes EPEVTQTPSHQVTQMGQEVILRCVPISNHLYFYWYRQILGQKVEFLVSFYNNEISEKSEIFDDQFSVERPDGSNFTLKIRSTKLEDSAMYFCASRGLVRETQYFGPGTRLLVL.